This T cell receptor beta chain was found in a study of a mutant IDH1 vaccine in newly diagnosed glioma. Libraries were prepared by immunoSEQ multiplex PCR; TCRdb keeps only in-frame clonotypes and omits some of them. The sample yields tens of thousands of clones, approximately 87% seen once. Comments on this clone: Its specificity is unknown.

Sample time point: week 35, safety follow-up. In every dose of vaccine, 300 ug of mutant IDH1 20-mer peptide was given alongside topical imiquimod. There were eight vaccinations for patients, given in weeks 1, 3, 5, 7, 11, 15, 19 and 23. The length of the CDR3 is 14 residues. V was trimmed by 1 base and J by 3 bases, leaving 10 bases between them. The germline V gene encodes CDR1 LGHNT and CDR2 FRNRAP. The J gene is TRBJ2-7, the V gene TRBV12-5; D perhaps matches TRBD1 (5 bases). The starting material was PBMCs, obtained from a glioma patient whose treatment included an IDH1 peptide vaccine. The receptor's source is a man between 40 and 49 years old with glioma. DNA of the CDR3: TGTGCTAGTGGTTTGGAAGGCAGGGTCTACGAGCAGTACTTC. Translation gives CASGLEGRVYEQYF.